This entry is about one T cell receptor beta chain. Its cognate antigen is unknown. The data were obtained in a study of T cell responses to AZD1222 COVID-19 vaccine. Study as a whole: The study pooled second doses at about 4 or about 12 weeks.

TCRdb's copy holds only in-frame clones and misses some; the assay was immunoSEQ multiplex PCR. Of about 86,000 clones in the sample, about 72% were seen once. Findings and caveats of the study: Spike-specific TCR depth and breadth grew after two AZD1222 doses.

Germline loops: CDR1 MNHEY, CDR2 SVGAGI. The CDR3 is made up of 12 amino acids. V lost 6 bases to trimming and J lost 7 bases, with 10 bases between them. This sequence was found in an adult in good health. The sequencing used peripheral blood, collected on day 0 of AZD1222 vaccination. V gene TRBV6-5 combines with J gene TRBJ2-1; D gene unclear. The CDR3 coding sequence is TGTGCCAGCAGCACCCTAAGGAATGAGCAGTTCTTC. It translates to CASSTLRNEQFF.